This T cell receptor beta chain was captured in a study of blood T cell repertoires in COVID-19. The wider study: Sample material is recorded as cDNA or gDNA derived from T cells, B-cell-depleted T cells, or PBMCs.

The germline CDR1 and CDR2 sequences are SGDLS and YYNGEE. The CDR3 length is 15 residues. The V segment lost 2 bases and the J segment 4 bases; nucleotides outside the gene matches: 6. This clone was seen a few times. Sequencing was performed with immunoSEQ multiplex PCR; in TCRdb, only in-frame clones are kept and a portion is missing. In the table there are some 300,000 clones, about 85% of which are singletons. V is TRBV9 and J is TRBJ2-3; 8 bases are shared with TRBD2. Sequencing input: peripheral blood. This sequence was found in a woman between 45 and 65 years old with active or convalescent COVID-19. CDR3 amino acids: CASSVGTRVPDTQYF. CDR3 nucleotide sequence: TGTGCCAGCAGCGTCGGGACTAGGGTCCCAGATACGCAGTATTTT.